These 24 T cell receptor beta chains came from one sample sequenced in a study of response to subunit inactivated influenza vaccine. Via MiXCR, TCRdb re-called the RT-PCR reads, giving one row per CDR3 protein. The sample contains hundreds of thousands of distinct CDR3 sequences, approximately 15% of which appear only once. The sample here was PBMCs from blood, taken roughly 15 days before vaccination. These receptor sequences come from a man in his forties or fifties who received an inactivated influenza vaccine.

This clonotype has more than one count but fewer than ten. The J gene is TRBJ2-5, the V gene TRBV19; 10 positions agree with TRBD1. Germline loops: CDR1 LNHDA, CDR2 SQIVND (reference sequence). V trimming: 9 bases; J trimming: 5 bases; junction bases outside the gene matches: 12. The CDR3 has 15 amino acids. This CDR3 reads CASRRGQGPGETQYF. The CDR3 DNA reads TGTGCCAGCCGTCGGGGACAGGGGCCAGGGGAGACCCAGTACTTC. The full variable domain, in which reference TRBV19 and TRBJ2-5 provide the parts outside the CDR3, is DGGITQSPKYLFRKEGQNVTLSCEQNLNHDAMYWYRQDPGQGLRLIYYSQIVNDFQKGDIAEGYSVSREKKESFPLTVTSAQKNPTAFYLCASRRGQGPGETQYFGPGTRLLVL.

The rearrangement links TRBV3-1 to TRBJ1-2; 9 nucleotides agree with TRBD1. Germline V gives CDR1 LGHDT, CDR2 YNNKEL (reference sequence). V trimming: 4 bases; J trimming: 6 bases; junction bases outside the gene matches: 3. The CDR3 loop spans 13 amino acids. CDR3 bases: TGTGCCAGCAGCCGCCGGGACAGGGATGGCTACACCTTC. It translates to CASSRRDRDGYTF.

Notes on this clonotype: Since no conserved phenylalanine or tryptophan closes the CDR3, a read error is the likely cause. The chain uses TRBV7-9 and TRBJ2-1; 9 nucleotides agree with TRBD2. The CDR3 runs to 16 residues. The V gene's germline CDR1 is SEHNR and CDR2 FQNEAQ (reference sequence). J lost 5 bases, V lost 1 base, and 6 bases had no gene match. The chain's CDR3 is CASSLGLAGFNNEQFL. CDR3 sequence (DNA): TGTGCCAGCAGCTTAGGTCTAGCGGGATTTAACAATGAGCAGTTCTTA.

This clonotype was seen a handful of times. This sequence joins TRBV4-2 and TRBJ2-3; D is undetermined. Trimming left V 0 bases short and J 0 bases short, with 4 bases between. The CDR3 contains 14 residues. The germline V gene has CDR1 LGHNA and CDR2 YNFKEQ. The CDR3 spells CASSQEASTDTQYF. DNA of the CDR3: TGTGCCAGCAGCCAAGAGGCCAGCACAGATACGCAGTATTTT.

The chain employs TRBV5-1 and TRBJ2-1; TRBD2 agrees at 10 bases. The CDR3 sequence is 16 residues long. The germline V gene has CDR1 SGHRS and CDR2 YFSETQ. J lost 8 bases, V lost 0 bases, and 8 bases had no gene match. The CDR3 region is CASSLGPSGSTYEQFF. DNA of the CDR3: TGCGCCAGCAGCTTGGGTCCTAGCGGGAGTACCTATGAGCAGTTCTTC. The full variable domain, in which reference TRBV5-1 and TRBJ2-1 provide the parts outside the CDR3, is KAGVTQTPRYLIKTRGQQVTLSCSPISGHRSVSWYQQTPGQGLQFLFEYFSETQRNKGNFPGRFSGRQFSNSRSEMNVSTLELGDSALYLCASSLGPSGSTYEQFFGPGTRLTVL.

This sequence joins TRBV19 and TRBJ2-1; no firm D call. V dropped 2 bases and J dropped 7 bases, with 15 bases sitting between them. The CDR3 runs to 15 residues. Germline CDR1 and CDR2: LNHDA and SQIVND (reference sequence). CDR3 residues: CASSIQTLPLNEQFF. In nucleotides, the CDR3 is TGTGCCAGTAGTATACAGACGCTACCCTTAAATGAGCAGTTCTTC.

This chain joins TRBV5-1 and TRBJ2-7, with D tentatively TRBD1 or TRBD2 (5 bases each). The V gene's germline CDR1 is SGHRS and CDR2 YFSETQ. V dropped 3 bases and J dropped 7 bases, with 14 bases sitting between them. The CDR3 has 13 amino acids. The CDR3 nucleotides read TGCGCCAGCAGCTGGGGACCTGGGGGAGAGCAGTACTTC. Translating it yields CASSWGPGGEQYF. The variable domain in full, with the rest retrieved from reference TRBV5-1 and TRBJ2-7, is KAGVTQTPRYLIKTRGQQVTLSCSPISGHRSVSWYQQTPGQGLQFLFEYFSETQRNKGNFPGRFSGRQFSNSRSEMNVSTLELGDSALYLCASSWGPGGEQYFGPGTRLTVT.

The sample holds many counts of this clonotype. The V call is TRBV15, the J call TRBJ2-5; D unresolved. This CDR3 spans 14 amino acids. The germline V gene encodes CDR1 LNHNV and CDR2 YYDKDF (reference sequence). Trimming left V 0 bases short and J 1 base short, with 6 bases between. CDR3 residues: CATSRDMAQETQYF. The CDR3 DNA reads TGTGCCACCAGCAGAGATATGGCCCAAGAGACCCAGTACTTC.

The rearrangement links TRBV20-1 to TRBJ2-2, with 12 bases identical to TRBD2. V dropped 4 bases and J dropped 5; count of bases not matched to a gene: 5. The germline CDR1 and CDR2 sequences are DFQATT and SNEGSKA (reference sequence). The CDR3 loop spans 15 amino acids. The CDR3 nucleotides read TGCAGTGCTACTTTCGGACTAGCGGGGACCGGGGAGCTGTTTTTT. As protein: CSATFGLAGTGELFF.

This clonotype occurred many times. The chain joins TRBV4-3 to TRBJ2-1; D might be TRBD2 (6 bases). Trimming stripped 1 base from V and 4 bases from J, with 23 bases between. Germline CDR1 and CDR2: LGHNA and YSLEER. This CDR3 has 19 amino acids. CDR3 DNA: TGCGCCAGCAGCCAAGGCTTTTTTCTAGCGTCCGAGAATTACAATGAGCAGTTCTTC. Its translation is CASSQGFFLASENYNEQFF.

This clonotype showed up just a few times. The CDR3 bases are TGTGCCAGCAGTTACCCGGGGGGACACTGGAACACCGGGGAGCTGTTTTTT. It codes for CASSYPGGHWNTGELFF. J is TRBJ2-2 and V is TRBV6-2 or TRBV6-3; possibly TRBD2 for D (7 bases). This CDR3 spans 17 amino acids. V was clipped by 2 bases and J by 1 base, with 14 bases between them. CDR1 MNHEY and CDR2 SVGEGT come from the germline V gene.

This clonotype was observed a few times. This chain links TRBV6-1 with TRBJ1-1; 8 bases fit TRBD1. J was trimmed by 4 bases and V by 5 bases; bases with no gene match: 12. Looked up from germline, CDR1 is MNHNS and CDR2 is SASEGT. The CDR3 sequence is 16 residues long. The CDR3 is CASSKDRAGGFTEAFF. The DNA for the CDR3 is TGTGCCAGCAGTAAGGACAGGGCAGGGGGATTCACTGAAGCTTTCTTT.

This clonotype has ten or more counts. The chain carries TRBV12-3 or TRBV12-4 and TRBJ1-3; D might be TRBD1 (5 bases). Trimming pared 3 bases from V and 0 bases from J, leaving 15 bases between. This CDR3 contains 17 residues. CDR3 sequence reads: CASSFGRGRRSGNTIYF. As DNA, the CDR3 is TGTGCCAGCAGTTTTGGGAGGGGACGCCGCTCTGGAAACACCATATATTTT.

This clonotype appeared many times. This chain connects TRBV9 to TRBJ2-7, with D tentatively TRBD1 (6 bases). Trimming removed 3 bases from V and 3 bases from J, with 13 bases in between. The CDR3 has 14 residues. Germline V gene data show CDR1 as SGDLS and CDR2 as YYNGEE. The CDR3 region has the DNA TGTGCCAGCAGCGGAACTACAGGGAACTACGAGCAGTACTTC. It is translated as CASSGTTGNYEQYF.

This clonotype was recorded at least ten times. Sequence at one end of the junction differs from germline and may be a read error. This sequence joins TRBV5-1 and TRBJ2-1; D remains unclear. Germline V gene data show CDR1 as SGHRS and CDR2 as YFSETQ. The CDR3 has 11 amino acids. The CDR3 region has the DNA TGTGCCAGCAGCTTGGGAAGGGAGCAGTTCTTC. Translating it yields CASSLGREQFF.

This sequence joins TRBV12-3 or TRBV12-4 and TRBJ2-5, with D perhaps matching TRBD2 (5 bases). Trimming removed 2 bases from V and 2 bases from J, with 9 bases in between. The CDR3 extends over 14 amino acids. CDR3 sequence: CASSLNPGQETQYF. The CDR3 DNA sequence: TGTGCCAGCAGTTTAAATCCGGGACAAGAGACCCAGTACTTC.

V usage is TRBV5-5 and J usage is TRBJ2-2, with 7 bases lining up with TRBD1. The germline V gene has CDR1 SGHKS and CDR2 YYEKEE (reference sequence). Trimming removed 3 bases from V and 6 bases from J; junction bases left unmatched: 2. This CDR3 is 13 amino acids long. CDR3 protein: CASSYQGAGELFF. In DNA form, the CDR3 reads TGTGCCAGCAGCTATCAGGGGGCCGGGGAGCTGTTTTTT.

This chain connects TRBV5-1 to TRBJ2-5, with D unresolved. In germline, CDR1 is SGHRS, CDR2 YFSETQ. The CDR3 sequence is 10 residues long. Trimming took 9 bases from V and 5 from J, leaving 8 bases between them. The CDR3 region is CANPWETQYF. CDR3 DNA: TGCGCCAACCCATGGGAGACCCAGTACTTC.

This clonotype has a count of ten or more. The chain has TRBV20-1 and TRBJ2-7; 7 bases map to TRBD1. Germline assignment: CDR1 DFQATT and CDR2 SNEGSKA (reference sequence). V dropped 1 base and J dropped 5; count of bases not matched to a gene: 5. The CDR3 consists of 13 residues. CDR3 residues: CSARARGRNEQYF. As DNA, the CDR3 is TGCAGTGCTAGAGCCAGGGGGAGAAACGAGCAGTACTTC.

This clonotype was picked up many times. This sequence joins TRBV7-2 and TRBJ2-3; D remains ambiguous. CDR3 length equals 13 residues. From germline, CDR1 is SGHTA and CDR2 FQGNSA. The ends were cut back, 3 bases at V and 4 bases at J, with 8 bases in the middle. In nucleotides, the CDR3 is TGTGCCAGCAGCTTGACGGTGGCAGATACGCAGTATTTT. Protein: CASSLTVADTQYF.

This clonotype has only a few counts. This rearrangement joins TRBV2 to TRBJ1-2; the D gene is possibly TRBD1 (5 bases). V shed 6 bases and J shed 8 bases, with 19 bases lying between them. CDR1 and CDR2 from the germline V gene are SNHLY and FYNNEI. This CDR3 has 14 residues. This chain's CDR3 is CASRKGSGGVGYTF. In nucleotides, the CDR3 is TGTGCCAGCAGGAAGGGCTCTGGAGGGGTAGGCTACACCTTC.

This CDR3 is CSVGRWDTPSEYF. The CDR3 DNA sequence: TGCAGCGTTGGCCGGTGGGACACCCCCTCGGAGTACTTC. The chain has TRBV29-1 and TRBJ2-5, with D tentatively TRBD1 (6 bases). Trimming left V 4 bases short and J 12 bases short, with 21 bases between. CDR1 is SQVTM, CDR2 ANQGSEA, per germline. The CDR3 totals 13 residues.

This clonotype was recorded a few times. The J gene is TRBJ1-1, the V gene TRBV6-1; 12 positions match TRBD1. Germline-derived CDR1 and CDR2 are MNHNS and SASEGT. There are 15 residues in the CDR3. V lost 7 bases, J lost 5 bases, and 8 bases stayed unmatched. The CDR3 DNA follows: TGTGCCAGCAACGTCCCGGGACAGGGGGCTACTGAAGCTTTCTTT. This gives the protein CASNVPGQGATEAFF.

This clonotype was picked up a small number of times. The CDR3 nucleotides read TGTGCCAGCAGCGATGGAGGCAGGGTGGCAGGAGAGACCCAGTACTTC. Encoded protein: CASSDGGRVAGETQYF. This rearrangement joins TRBV9 to TRBJ2-5, with D perhaps matching TRBD1 or TRBD2 (5 bases each). Per germline, CDR1 SGDLS and CDR2 YYNGEE. V gave up 3 bases and J gave up 4 bases, with 19 bases separating them. The CDR3 is made up of 16 amino acids.